Sequencing of this TCR beta chain was carried out in a study of blood T cells in healthy people across ages. Details on this clonotype: Its antigen is undetermined.

Study-level points and caveats: A strong correlation was seen between TCR beta diversity and naive T cell percentage. With age, beta diversity per million T cells declined roughly linearly, significantly by 40.

The second PCR ran 7 to 11 cycles with a sample-barcoded 5' primer and J-beta primers. TCRdb fed the 5' RACE reads into MiXCR, producing one record per CDR3 protein. The sample holds roughly 930,000 distinct CDR3 sequences, under 50% seen once. Germline CDR1 is ENHRY and CDR2 is SYGVKD. After removal of 2 bases from V and 2 bases from J, the junction contained 7 bases not matched to a gene. The CDR3 runs to 16 residues. Sequenced sample: blood. V and J are TRBV10-3 and TRBJ2-3; 7 bases agree with TRBD1. The clonotype was recovered from a man aged 25-40 years in good health. The DNA for the CDR3 is TGTGCCATCAGTGAGCCCCGGGACAGCTTCACAGATACGCAGTATTTT. Its protein is CAISEPRDSFTDTQYF.